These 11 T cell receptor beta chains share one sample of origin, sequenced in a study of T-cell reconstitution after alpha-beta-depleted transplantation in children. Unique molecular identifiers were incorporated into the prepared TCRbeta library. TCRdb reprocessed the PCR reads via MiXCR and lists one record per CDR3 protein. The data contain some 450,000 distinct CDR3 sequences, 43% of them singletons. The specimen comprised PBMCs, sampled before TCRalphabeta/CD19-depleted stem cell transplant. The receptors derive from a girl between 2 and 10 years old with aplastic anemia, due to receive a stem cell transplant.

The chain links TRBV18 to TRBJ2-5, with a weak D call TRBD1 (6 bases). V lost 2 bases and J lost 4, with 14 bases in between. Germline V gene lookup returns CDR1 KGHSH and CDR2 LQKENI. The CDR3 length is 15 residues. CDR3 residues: CASSPIQGRGETQYF. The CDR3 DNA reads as TGTGCCAGCTCACCAATACAGGGAAGGGGAGAGACCCAGTACTTC.

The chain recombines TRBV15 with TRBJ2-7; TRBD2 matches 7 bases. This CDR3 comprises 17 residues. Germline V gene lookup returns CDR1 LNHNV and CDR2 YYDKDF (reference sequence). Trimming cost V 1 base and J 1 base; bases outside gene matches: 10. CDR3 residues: CATSRGGIQRGSYEQYF. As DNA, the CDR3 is TGTGCCACCAGCAGAGGGGGGATACAGCGGGGTTCCTACGAGCAGTACTTC.

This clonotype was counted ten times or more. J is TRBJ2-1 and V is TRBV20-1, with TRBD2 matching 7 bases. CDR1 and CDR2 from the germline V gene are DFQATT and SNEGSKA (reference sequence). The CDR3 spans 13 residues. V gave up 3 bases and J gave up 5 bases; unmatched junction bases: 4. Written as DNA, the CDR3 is TGCAGTGCTAGGTCTAGCGGAGACAATGAGCAGTTCTTC. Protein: CSARSSGDNEQFF.

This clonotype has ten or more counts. Written as DNA, the CDR3 is TGTGCCAGCCAACGACAGGGCTCCTCCTACGAGCAGTACTTC. Translation: CASQRQGSSYEQYF. The V and J genes are TRBV12-3 or TRBV12-4 and TRBJ2-7, with TRBD1 matching over 7 bases. The CDR3 is 14 amino acids. Trimming at V came to 8 bases and at J to 0 bases, leaving 7 bases not matched to a gene.

The DNA of the CDR3 is TGCAGTGCTAGTGGAGGGGGCGCGGGACAGCCCCAGCATTTT. Protein product: CSASGGGAGQPQHF. The V call is TRBV20-1, the J call TRBJ1-5, with 7 bases fitting TRBD1. Per the germline V gene, CDR1 is DFQATT and CDR2 is SNEGSKA (reference sequence). This CDR3 has 14 amino acids. The ends lost 3 bases at V and 7 bases at J; junction bases unmatched: 9.

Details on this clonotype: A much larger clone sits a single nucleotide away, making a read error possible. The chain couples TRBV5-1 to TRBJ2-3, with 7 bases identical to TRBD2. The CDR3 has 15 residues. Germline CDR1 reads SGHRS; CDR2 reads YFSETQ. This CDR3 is CASSLGAGVPDTQSF. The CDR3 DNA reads TGCGCCAGCAGCTTAGGTGCGGGAGTCCCAGATACGCAGTCTTTT.

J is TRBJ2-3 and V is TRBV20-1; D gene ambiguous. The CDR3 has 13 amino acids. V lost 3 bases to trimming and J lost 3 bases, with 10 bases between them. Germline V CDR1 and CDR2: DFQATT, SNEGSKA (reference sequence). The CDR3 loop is CSASALVTDTQYF. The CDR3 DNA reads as TGCAGTGCTAGTGCCCTAGTAACAGATACGCAGTATTTT.

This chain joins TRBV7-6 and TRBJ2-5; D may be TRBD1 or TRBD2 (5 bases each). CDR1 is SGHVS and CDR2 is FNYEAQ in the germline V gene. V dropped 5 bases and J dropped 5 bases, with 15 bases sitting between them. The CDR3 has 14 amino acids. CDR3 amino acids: CASSPYRGPETQYF. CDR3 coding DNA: TGTGCCAGCAGCCCGTACCGGGGACCGGAGACCCAGTACTTC.

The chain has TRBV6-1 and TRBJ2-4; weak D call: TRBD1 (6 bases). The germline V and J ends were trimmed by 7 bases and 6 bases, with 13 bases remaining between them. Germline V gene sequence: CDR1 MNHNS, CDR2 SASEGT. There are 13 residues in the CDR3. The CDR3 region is CASTLYRANIQYF. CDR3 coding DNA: TGTGCCAGCACCCTCTACAGGGCAAACATTCAGTACTTC.

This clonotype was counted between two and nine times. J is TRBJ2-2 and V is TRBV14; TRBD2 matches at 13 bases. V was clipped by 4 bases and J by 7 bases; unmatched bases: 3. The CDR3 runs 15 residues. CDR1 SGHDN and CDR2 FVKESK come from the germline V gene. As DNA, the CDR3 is TGTGCCAGCAGCCCACTAGCGGGAGGGCGCGGGGAGCTGTTTTTT. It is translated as CASSPLAGGRGELFF.

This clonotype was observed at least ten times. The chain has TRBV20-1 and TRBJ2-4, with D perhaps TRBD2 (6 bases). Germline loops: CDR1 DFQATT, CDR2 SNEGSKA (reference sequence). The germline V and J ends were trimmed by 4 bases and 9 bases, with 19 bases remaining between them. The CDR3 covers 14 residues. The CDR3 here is CSAKQEQIGGIQYF. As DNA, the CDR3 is TGCAGTGCTAAACAGGAACAGATCGGGGGCATTCAGTACTTC.